This TCR beta chain was profiled in a study of T cell changes during pregnancy in multiple sclerosis. This CDR3 is 14 amino acids long. V trimming: 2 bases; J trimming: 6 bases; junction bases outside the gene matches: 5. Germline CDR1 and CDR2: SGHTA and FQGNSA. Profiled with immunoSEQ multiplex PCR; TCRdb holds only in-frame clones, not every one. The table includes 91,000 or so clones, 90% to 95% detected once. The chain is built from TRBV7-2 and TRBJ2-3, with 7 bases fitting TRBD1. The source material was peripheral blood, sampled after pregnancy. The receptor was derived from a female donor with multiple sclerosis, enrolled in a pregnancy study. The CDR3 loop is CASSLRQGADTQYF. The CDR3 DNA reads TGTGCCAGCAGCTTACGACAGGGAGCCGATACGCAGTATTTT.